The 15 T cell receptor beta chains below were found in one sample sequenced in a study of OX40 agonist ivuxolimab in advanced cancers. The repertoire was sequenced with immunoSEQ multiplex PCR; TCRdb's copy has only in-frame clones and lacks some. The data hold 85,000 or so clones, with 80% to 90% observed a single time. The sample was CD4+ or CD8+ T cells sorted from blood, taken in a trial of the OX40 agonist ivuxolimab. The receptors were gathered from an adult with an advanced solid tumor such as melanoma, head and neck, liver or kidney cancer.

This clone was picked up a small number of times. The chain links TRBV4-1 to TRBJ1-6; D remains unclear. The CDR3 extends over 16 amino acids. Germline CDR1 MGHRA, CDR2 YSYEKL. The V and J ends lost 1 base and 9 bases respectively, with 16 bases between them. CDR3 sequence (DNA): TGCGCCAGCAGCCAAGCGAGGCTATTATCGCGTTCACCCCTCCACTTT. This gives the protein CASSQARLLSRSPLHF.

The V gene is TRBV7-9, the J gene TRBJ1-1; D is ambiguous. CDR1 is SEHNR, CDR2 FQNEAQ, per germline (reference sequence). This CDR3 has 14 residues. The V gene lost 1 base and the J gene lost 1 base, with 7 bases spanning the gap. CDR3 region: CASSLEGRNTEAFF. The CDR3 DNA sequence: TGTGCCAGCAGCTTAGAAGGCAGGAACACTGAAGCTTTCTTT.

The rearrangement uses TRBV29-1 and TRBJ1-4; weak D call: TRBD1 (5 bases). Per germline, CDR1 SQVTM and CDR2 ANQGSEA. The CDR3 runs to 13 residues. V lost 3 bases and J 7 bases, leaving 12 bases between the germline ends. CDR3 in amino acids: CSVEIVGGEKLFF. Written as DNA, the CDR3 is TGCAGCGTTGAGATTGTGGGGGGTGAAAAACTGTTTTTT.

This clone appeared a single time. The CDR3 region is CASSVEVGGYTF. The DNA of the CDR3 is TGTGCCAGCAGTGTTGAGGTCGGTGGCTACACCTTC. The chain has TRBV2 and TRBJ1-2, with D uncertain. V lost 4 bases, J lost 7 bases, and 10 bases lay in between. The germline V gene encodes CDR1 SNHLY and CDR2 FYNNEI. The CDR3 loop spans 12 amino acids.

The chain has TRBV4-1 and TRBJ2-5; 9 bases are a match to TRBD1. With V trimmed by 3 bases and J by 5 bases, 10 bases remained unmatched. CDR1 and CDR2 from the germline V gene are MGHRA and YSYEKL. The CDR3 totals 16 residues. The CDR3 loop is CASSHPARDREETQYF. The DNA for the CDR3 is TGCGCCAGCAGCCATCCGGCCCGGGACAGGGAGGAGACCCAGTACTTC.

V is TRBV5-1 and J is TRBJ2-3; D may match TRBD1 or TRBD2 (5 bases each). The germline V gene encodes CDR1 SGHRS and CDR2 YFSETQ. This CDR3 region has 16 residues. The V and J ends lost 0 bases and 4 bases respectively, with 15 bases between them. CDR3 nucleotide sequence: TGCGCCAGCAGCTTGGCCGGGGACCGGATGGCAGATACGCAGTATTTT. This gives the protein CASSLAGDRMADTQYF.

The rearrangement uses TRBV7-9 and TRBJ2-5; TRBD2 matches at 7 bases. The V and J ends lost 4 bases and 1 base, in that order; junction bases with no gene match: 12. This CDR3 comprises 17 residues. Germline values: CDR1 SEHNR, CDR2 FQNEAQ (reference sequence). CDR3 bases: TGTGCCAGCAGCTCAACACCAGGCGGGGGTACCCAAGAGACCCAGTACTTC. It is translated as CASSSTPGGGTQETQYF.

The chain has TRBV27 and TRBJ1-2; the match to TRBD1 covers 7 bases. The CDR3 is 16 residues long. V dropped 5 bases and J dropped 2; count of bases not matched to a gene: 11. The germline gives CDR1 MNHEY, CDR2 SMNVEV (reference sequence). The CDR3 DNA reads TGTGCCAGCAGTGCAAACAGGGGTAGATGGAACTATGGCTACACCTTC. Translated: CASSANRGRWNYGYTF.

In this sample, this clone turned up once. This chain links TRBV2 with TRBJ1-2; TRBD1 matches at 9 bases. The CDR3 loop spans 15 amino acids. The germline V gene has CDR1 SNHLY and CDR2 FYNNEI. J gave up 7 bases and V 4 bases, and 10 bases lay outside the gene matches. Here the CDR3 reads CASSVNRGQRSGYTF. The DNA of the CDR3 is TGTGCCAGCAGTGTAAACAGGGGGCAGAGGTCTGGCTACACCTTC.

DNA for the CDR3: TGCAGCGTGAGGGAATTAGGGACGTCCCGTACCTACGAGCAGTACTTC. Translated: CSVRELGTSRTYEQYF. The rearrangement links TRBV29-1 to TRBJ2-7; D is possibly TRBD1 or TRBD2 (5 bases each). Trimming removed 6 bases at V and 2 bases at J, with 23 bases between. The CDR3 totals 16 residues. Germline values: CDR1 SQVTM, CDR2 ANQGSEA.

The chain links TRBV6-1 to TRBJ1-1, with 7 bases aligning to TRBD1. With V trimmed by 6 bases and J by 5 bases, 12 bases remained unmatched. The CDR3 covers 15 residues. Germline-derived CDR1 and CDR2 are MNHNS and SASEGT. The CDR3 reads CASSLQQGIGTEAFF. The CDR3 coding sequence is TGTGCCAGCAGCTTACAACAGGGGATAGGAACTGAAGCTTTCTTT.

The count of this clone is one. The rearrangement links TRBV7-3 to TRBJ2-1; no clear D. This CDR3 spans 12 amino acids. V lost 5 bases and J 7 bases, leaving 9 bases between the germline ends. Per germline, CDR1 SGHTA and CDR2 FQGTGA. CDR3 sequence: CASSLDRNEQFF. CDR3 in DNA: TGTGCCAGCAGCCTTGACCGGAATGAGCAGTTCTTC.

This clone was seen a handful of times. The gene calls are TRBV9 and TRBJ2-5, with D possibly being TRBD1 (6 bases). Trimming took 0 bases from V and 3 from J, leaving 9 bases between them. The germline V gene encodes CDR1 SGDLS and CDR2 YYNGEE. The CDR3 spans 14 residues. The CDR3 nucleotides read TGTGCCAGCAGCGTAGGGGGGCAGAAAGAGACCCAGTACTTC. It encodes CASSVGGQKETQYF.

The CDR3 nucleotides are TGTGCCAGCAGCCAATCTAGGGACAGGAGTAACTATGGCTACACCTTC. Translating gives CASSQSRDRSNYGYTF. The genes are TRBV4-2 and TRBJ1-2; 8 nucleotides match TRBD1. In germline, CDR1 is LGHNA, CDR2 YNFKEQ. J gave up 1 base and V 2 bases, and 6 bases lay outside the gene matches. The CDR3 runs 16 residues.

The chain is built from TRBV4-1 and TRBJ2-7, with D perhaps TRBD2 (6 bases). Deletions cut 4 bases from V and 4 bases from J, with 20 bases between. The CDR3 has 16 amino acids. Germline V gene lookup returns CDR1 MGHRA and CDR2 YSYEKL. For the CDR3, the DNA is TGCGCCAGCAGCCGGGACGTAGCGGCACTTTCGTACGAGCAGTACTTC. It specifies CASSRDVAALSYEQYF.